The 17 T cell receptor beta chains reported below all come from one sample, sequenced in a study of T cells in Graves' hyperthyroidism and ophthalmopathy. Authors of the study amplified TCR beta CDR3 regions from RNA transcripts. First-round RT-PCR with HTBI primers amplified the TCR CDR3 region. TCRdb recomputed calls from the multiplex PCR reads with MiXCR, one row per CDR3 protein. The sample contains 600,000 to 850,000 distinct CDR3 sequences, about 17% of which appear only once. The sequenced sample consisted of blood. Every receptor here comes from a woman in her forties or fifties with Graves' hyperthyroidism that later progressed to Graves' ophthalmopathy.

The chain has TRBV5-1 and TRBJ2-3; 14 bases match TRBD2. Losses at the gene ends were 2 bases for V and 2 bases for J; bases not matched to a gene: 4. The CDR3 runs to 17 residues. Germline CDR1 is SGHRS and CDR2 is YFSETQ. The CDR3 loop is CASSFRTSGGTTDTQYF. Written as DNA, the CDR3 is TGCGCCAGCAGCTTCCGGACTAGCGGGGGGACCACAGATACGCAGTATTTT.

The J gene is TRBJ1-1, the V gene TRBV10-3, with D maybe TRBD1 (6 bases). Germline V gene lookup returns CDR1 ENHRY and CDR2 SYGVKD. V was pared by 3 bases and J by 5 bases, with 10 bases between. There are 13 residues in the CDR3. Written as DNA, the CDR3 is TGTGCCATCAGTGACGGGGGGCTGACTGAAGCTTTCTTT. This encodes CAISDGGLTEAFF.

This clonotype was seen repeatedly, ten times or more. The chain has TRBV12-3 or TRBV12-4 and TRBJ1-2, with D perhaps matching TRBD1 (6 bases). The CDR3 extends over 14 amino acids. Trimming took off 1 base at V and 6 bases at J, with 12 bases between the two ends. CDR3 loop: CASSLVVGGDGYTF. The CDR3 coding sequence is TGTGCCAGCAGTTTAGTGGTCGGGGGCGATGGCTACACCTTC.

The chain carries TRBV5-8 and TRBJ2-2, with 7 positions matching TRBD1. The CDR3 extends over 16 amino acids. With V trimmed by 0 bases and J by 5 bases, 7 bases remained unmatched. CDR1 SGHTS and CDR2 YDEGEE come from the germline V gene. The CDR3 region is CASSLDPGQRTGELFF. The CDR3 bases are TGTGCCAGCAGCTTGGATCCGGGACAGCGAACCGGGGAGCTGTTTTTT.

The chain combines TRBV10-3 with TRBJ2-3; D tentatively reads TRBD1 or TRBD2 (5 bases each). Germline V gives CDR1 ENHRY, CDR2 SYGVKD. Trimming removed 4 bases from V and 5 bases from J, with 16 bases in between. The CDR3 is made up of 15 amino acids. The CDR3 nucleotides read TGTGCCATCAGTGGGGACGGGGAAGGTGGAGATACGCAGTATTTT. It yields the protein CAISGDGEGGDTQYF.

A few counts support this clonotype. This chain joins TRBV19 and TRBJ1-6, with 8 bases aligning to TRBD1. The V segment lost 6 bases and the J segment 8 bases; nucleotides outside the gene matches: 9. This CDR3 has 15 residues. Germline CDR1 reads LNHDA; CDR2 reads SQIVND (reference sequence). CDR3 DNA: TGTGCCAGTAGGAAGGACAGGGCGATTGATTCACCCCTCCACTTT. It translates to CASRKDRAIDSPLHF.

The chain links TRBV6-2 or TRBV6-3 to TRBJ1-2, with D tentatively TRBD1 (5 bases). CDR1 is MNHEY, CDR2 SVGEGT, per germline. The CDR3 covers 14 residues. V lost 6 bases to trimming and J lost 2 bases, with 13 bases between them. The CDR3 DNA reads as TGTGCCAGCAGAACTATGACAGTGAACTATGGCTACACCTTC. Its translation: CASRTMTVNYGYTF.

This clonotype came up many times. The V and J genes are TRBV18 and TRBJ1-5; TRBD1 matches 7 bases. The V and J ends lost 3 bases and 6 bases, in that order; junction bases with no gene match: 8. The V gene's germline CDR1 is KGHSH and CDR2 LQKENI. The CDR3 consists of 15 residues. CDR3 in DNA: TGTGCCAGCTCACCCCCTGGGCAGGGGGTTCAGCCCCAGCATTTT. Amino acids: CASSPPGQGVQPQHF. The whole variable domain, remainder taken from reference TRBV18 and TRBJ1-5, is NAGVMQNPRHLVRRRGQEARLRCSPMKGHSHVYWYRQLPEEGLKFMVYLQKENIIDESGMPKERFSAEFPKEGPSILRIQQVVRGDSAAYFCASSPPGQGVQPQHFGDGTRLSIL.

This clonotype was found a few times. J is TRBJ1-2 and V is TRBV10-3; 9 bases are a match to TRBD1. The germline gives CDR1 ENHRY, CDR2 SYGVKD. Losses at the gene ends were 1 base for V and 4 bases for J; bases not matched to a gene: 4. The CDR3 is 15 residues long. In DNA form, the CDR3 reads TGTGCCATCAGTGAGTTAACAGGGGGCTCCTATGGCTACACCTTC. The encoded protein is CAISELTGGSYGYTF.

As to this clonotype: Since a much larger clone is just one base distant, this may be a read error. V and J are TRBV6-2 or TRBV6-3 and TRBJ2-1; 7 positions agree with TRBD1. The CDR3 loop spans 14 amino acids. Trimming removed 6 bases from V and 8 bases from J; junction bases left unmatched: 10. Per the germline V gene, CDR1 is MNHEY and CDR2 is SVGEGT. CDR3 in DNA: TGTGCCAGCAGCCCACAGGGGTCAAGGGATGAGCAGTTCTTC. It encodes CASSPQGSRDEQFF.

This clonotype was counted many times. The V call is TRBV2, the J call TRBJ2-5; D not resolved. Germline CDR1 is SNHLY and CDR2 is FYNNEI. The CDR3 has 13 amino acids. V lost 7 bases to trimming and J lost 4 bases, with 13 bases between them. The CDR3 here is CASTLGFPETQYF. For the CDR3, the DNA is TGTGCCAGCACGTTGGGGTTCCCAGAGACCCAGTACTTC.

This clonotype came up a few times. The chain links TRBV19 to TRBJ2-5, with 7 bases aligning to TRBD1. The ends lost 6 bases at V and 4 bases at J; junction bases unmatched: 11. Germline loops: CDR1 LNHDA, CDR2 SQIVND (reference sequence). This CDR3 comprises 15 residues. CDR3 nucleotide sequence: TGTGCCAGTAGGAAGAAACAGGGGCTGGGAGAGACCCAGTACTTC. Amino acids: CASRKKQGLGETQYF.

The V and J genes are TRBV3-1 and TRBJ2-1; D tentatively fits TRBD1 or TRBD2 (5 bases each). Germline V CDR1 and CDR2: LGHDT, YNNKEL (reference sequence). The CDR3 length is 13 residues. V gave up 11 bases and J gave up 4 bases, with 15 bases separating them. This chain's CDR3 is CACHGAAYNEQFF. The DNA for the CDR3 is TGTGCCTGCCACGGGGCGGCTTACAATGAGCAGTTCTTC.

This clonotype was observed a few times. This sequence joins TRBV2 and TRBJ1-6; possibly TRBD1 for D (5 bases). Germline V lookup: CDR1 SNHLY, CDR2 FYNNEI. Trimming took off 4 bases at V and 7 bases at J, with 14 bases between the two ends. The CDR3 totals 15 residues. In DNA form, the CDR3 reads TGTGCCAGCAGTGTTGGGGCAGCGCGGAATTCACCCCTCCACTTT. It translates to CASSVGAARNSPLHF.

This clonotype was seen many times. The chain employs TRBV7-8 and TRBJ2-1, with D unclear. The CDR3 runs to 18 residues. CDR1 SGHVS and CDR2 FQNEAQ come from the germline V gene. With 5 bases removed from V and 0 bases from J, the gap between germline ends came to 20 bases. In nucleotides, the CDR3 is TGTGCCAGCAGCGGTAGACGGTGGGCGGAAAGCTCCTACAATGAGCAGTTCTTC. Translated, it gives CASSGRRWAESSYNEQFF. Supplemented by reference TRBV7-8 and TRBJ2-1, the full variable domain reads GAGVSQSPRYKVAKRGQDVALRCDPISGHVSLFWYQQALGQGPEFLTYFQNEAQLDKSGLPSDRFFAERPEGSVSTLKIQRTQQEDSAVYLCASSGRRWAESSYNEQFFGPGTRLTVL.

The V and J genes are TRBV19 and TRBJ2-2; TRBD2 aligns across 13 bases. Germline assignment: CDR1 LNHDA and CDR2 SQIVND (reference sequence). This CDR3 has 18 amino acids. V was clipped by 5 bases and J by 2 bases; unmatched bases: 8. The DNA of the CDR3 is TGTGCCAGTAGTTTTCGACTAGCGGGGGGCAAAAACACCGGGGAGCTGTTTTTT. It yields the protein CASSFRLAGGKNTGELFF.

This clonotype was counted many times. The genes are TRBV6-1 and TRBJ1-5; 8 bases align to TRBD1. Per the germline V gene, CDR1 is MNHNS and CDR2 is SASEGT. This CDR3 region has 15 residues. V gave up 2 bases and J gave up 4 bases; unmatched junction bases: 4. CDR3 nucleotides: TGTGCCAGCAGTGAAACAGGGGGAGTTAATCAGCCCCAGCATTTT. It specifies CASSETGGVNQPQHF.